Shown below are 16 T cell receptor beta chains from a single sample sequenced in a study of shared clonotypes between healthy human individuals. Method: immunoSEQ multiplex PCR; TCRdb's copy keeps in-frame clones and lacks some. The repertoire includes a few million clones, 90% to 95% of them detected once, and 0.35% to 0.45% sits in the top ten. The sample comprised naive CD4+ T cells from PBMCs. The sample's subset: CD45RA+ positively selected. The receptor source for this set is a man aged 18 to 30 in good health. Some clones in this sample may be carry-over from other donors' samples.

This chain connects TRBV6-4 to TRBJ2-1; 7 nucleotides align to TRBD2. The CDR3 has 16 residues. Germline values: CDR1 MRHNA, CDR2 SNTAGT. Trimming removed 0 bases from V and 1 base from J; junction bases left unmatched: 3. The CDR3 nucleotides read TGTGCCAGCAGTGACTCGAGGGAGGGGTCCTACAATGAGCAGTTCTTC. It codes for CASSDSREGSYNEQFF.

This CDR3 is CASSQGGGGEEKLFF. The CDR3 region has the DNA TGTGCCAGCAGCCAAGGGGGAGGGGGCGAAGAAAAACTGTTTTTT. The chain joins TRBV27 to TRBJ1-4, with 7 nucleotides matching TRBD1. CDR1 is MNHEY and CDR2 is SMNVEV in the germline V gene (reference sequence). The CDR3 is 15 residues long. Trimming removed 6 bases from V and 8 bases from J; junction bases left unmatched: 12.

The V and J genes are TRBV9 and TRBJ2-7, with D uncertain. CDR1 and CDR2 (germline): SGDLS, YYNGEE. V lost 0 bases, J lost 0 bases, and 10 bases lay in between. The length of the CDR3 is 15 residues. CDR3 region: CASSVGQLGSYEQYF. CDR3 in DNA: TGTGCCAGCAGCGTAGGCCAGCTGGGCTCCTACGAGCAGTACTTC.

The chain is built from TRBV7-2 and TRBJ1-1; no firm D call. CDR3 length: 13 residues. Germline V gene sequence: CDR1 SGHTA, CDR2 FQGNSA. V was trimmed by 5 bases and J by 4 bases, leaving 11 bases between them. The chain's CDR3 is CASSNGMGTEAFF. DNA of the CDR3: TGTGCCAGCAGCAACGGCATGGGCACTGAAGCTTTCTTT.

This rearrangement joins TRBV7-2 to TRBJ1-6; 8 positions match TRBD1. Germline CDR1 reads SGHTA; CDR2 reads FQGNSA. Trimming took 5 bases from V and 7 from J; bases not matched to a gene: 10. CDR3 size: 16 residues. In DNA form, the CDR3 reads TGTGCCAGCAGCCTATTAACAGGGGGTGTGAATTCACCCCTCCACTTT. Translated, it gives CASSLLTGGVNSPLHF. Based on the CDR3 plus reference TRBV7-2 and TRBJ1-6, the full variable domain is GAGVSQSPSNKVTEKGKDVELRCDPISGHTALYWYRQSLGQGLEFLIYFQGNSAPDKSGLPSDRFSAERTGGSVSTLTIQRTQQEDSAVYLCASSLLTGGVNSPLHFGNGTRLTVT.

The rearrangement links TRBV28 to TRBJ1-5, with 9 bases lining up with TRBD1. The CDR3 covers 15 residues. Germline V lookup: CDR1 MDHEN, CDR2 SYDVKM. J was trimmed by 1 base and V by 11 bases; bases with no gene match: 9. In DNA, the CDR3 is TGTGCCGCGAATCAAGGGACAGGGAGCAATCAGCCCCAGCATTTT. This translates into CAANQGTGSNQPQHF.

This chain connects TRBV19 to TRBJ2-2; a possible D gene is TRBD2 (7 bases). CDR1 is LNHDA, CDR2 SQIVND, per germline (reference sequence). This CDR3 contains 15 residues. The V end was cut by 3 bases, the J end by 5 bases, with 13 bases between. The CDR3 DNA sequence: TGTGCCAGTAGTATTCGGGGGGCGGAGACCGGGGAGCTGTTTTTT. Protein product: CASSIRGAETGELFF.

This chain connects TRBV28 to TRBJ2-6; D remains unclear. V lost 6 bases to trimming and J lost 0 bases, with 9 bases between them. This CDR3 is built from 15 residues. CDR1 is MDHEN and CDR2 is SYDVKM in the germline V gene. Here the CDR3 DNA reads TGTGCCAGCAGCCGGACCCACTCTGGGGCCAACGTCCTGACTTTC. Translating it yields CASSRTHSGANVLTF. The full variable domain, completed using reference TRBV28 and TRBJ2-6, is DVKVTQSSRYLVKRTGEKVFLECVQDMDHENMFWYRQDPGLGLRLIYFSYDVKMKEKGDIPEGYSVSREKKERFSLILESASTNQTSMYLCASSRTHSGANVLTFGAGSRLTVL.

To note about this clone: The sample contains more than one DNA sequence encoding this CDR3. This chain connects TRBV5-1 to TRBJ2-7; 10 positions match TRBD2. The V gene's germline CDR1 is SGHRS and CDR2 YFSETQ. V trimming: 4 bases; J trimming: 2 bases; junction bases outside the gene matches: 6. This CDR3 contains 15 residues. CDR3 region: CASSPGLADPYEQYF. CDR3 DNA: TGCGCCAGCAGCCCCGGACTAGCGGACCCCTACGAGCAGTACTTC. Full variable domain (missing parts from reference TRBV5-1 and TRBJ2-7): KAGVTQTPRYLIKTRGQQVTLSCSPISGHRSVSWYQQTPGQGLQFLFEYFSETQRNKGNFPGRFSGRQFSNSRSEMNVSTLELGDSALYLCASSPGLADPYEQYFGPGTRLTVT.

V gene TRBV6-1 combines with J gene TRBJ1-2, with 10 nucleotides matching TRBD1. With V trimmed by 1 base and J by 12 bases, 8 bases remained unmatched. Looked up from germline, CDR1 is MNHNS and CDR2 is SASEGT. This CDR3 contains 14 residues. The CDR3 region has the DNA TGTGCCAGCAGTGAAGAAGGGACAGGGGCATCAGACACCTTC. This encodes CASSEEGTGASDTF.

This sequence joins TRBV15 and TRBJ2-7; 15 positions match TRBD2. Losses at the gene ends were 4 bases for V and 9 bases for J; bases not matched to a gene: 10. In germline, CDR1 is LNHNV, CDR2 YYDKDF (reference sequence). This CDR3 comprises 16 residues. The CDR3 DNA sequence: TGTGCCACCAGCATCCGTGGGGGGACTAGCGGGAGGATGCAGTACTTC. This sequence encodes CATSIRGGTSGRMQYF.

The rearrangement uses TRBV2 and TRBJ2-3, with TRBD2 matching over 8 bases. J lost 4 bases, V lost 10 bases, and 16 bases had no gene match. This CDR3 is 16 amino acids long. From germline, CDR1 is SNHLY and CDR2 FYNNEI. CDR3 nucleotide sequence: TGTGCCACGACGAGGAGGACTAGCAAGTCGTCAGATACGCAGTATTTT. As protein: CATTRRTSKSSDTQYF.

The chain uses TRBV6-6 and TRBJ2-4, with 9 bases fitting TRBD1. Germline V lookup: CDR1 MNHNY, CDR2 SVGAGI (reference sequence). V shed 4 bases, J shed 6 bases, and the junction held 7 bases outside the gene matches. The CDR3 sequence is 15 residues long. The CDR3 coding sequence is TGTGCCAGCAGTTTTACGCCGGGACAGGGAAACATTCAGTACTTC. Its protein is CASSFTPGQGNIQYF.

Turning to this clone: The same CDR3 is also encoded by other DNA sequences in this sample. V gene TRBV9 combines with J gene TRBJ2-1, with D possibly being TRBD2 (6 bases). Trimming took off 0 bases at V and 2 bases at J, with 6 bases between the two ends. This CDR3 comprises 14 residues. The V gene's germline CDR1 is SGDLS and CDR2 YYNGEE. The CDR3 DNA follows: TGTGCCAGCAGCGTAGGCGGGACCTACAATGAGCAGTTCTTC. Protein sequence: CASSVGGTYNEQFF.

The gene calls are TRBV28 and TRBJ2-2, with 13 bases identical to TRBD2. CDR1 MDHEN and CDR2 SYDVKM come from the germline V gene. The CDR3 runs to 15 residues. V lost 10 bases, J lost 6 bases, and 8 bases stayed unmatched. The CDR3 sequence is CATPATSGRPGELFF. The CDR3 DNA is TGTGCCACCCCGGCGACTAGCGGGAGGCCCGGGGAGCTGTTTTTT. The whole variable domain, filled in from reference TRBV28 and TRBJ2-2, reads DVKVTQSSRYLVKRTGEKVFLECVQDMDHENMFWYRQDPGLGLRLIYFSYDVKMKEKGDIPEGYSVSREKKERFSLILESASTNQTSMYLCATPATSGRPGELFFGEGSRLTVL.

The chain joins TRBV9 to TRBJ1-4; 7 bases match TRBD1. From germline, CDR1 is SGDLS and CDR2 YYNGEE. The CDR3 is 15 residues long. J gave up 5 bases and V 3 bases, and 7 bases lay outside the gene matches. The CDR3 DNA reads as TGTGCCAGCAGCGCCGTAGGGACAGCAAATGAAAAACTGTTTTTT. It is translated as CASSAVGTANEKLFF.